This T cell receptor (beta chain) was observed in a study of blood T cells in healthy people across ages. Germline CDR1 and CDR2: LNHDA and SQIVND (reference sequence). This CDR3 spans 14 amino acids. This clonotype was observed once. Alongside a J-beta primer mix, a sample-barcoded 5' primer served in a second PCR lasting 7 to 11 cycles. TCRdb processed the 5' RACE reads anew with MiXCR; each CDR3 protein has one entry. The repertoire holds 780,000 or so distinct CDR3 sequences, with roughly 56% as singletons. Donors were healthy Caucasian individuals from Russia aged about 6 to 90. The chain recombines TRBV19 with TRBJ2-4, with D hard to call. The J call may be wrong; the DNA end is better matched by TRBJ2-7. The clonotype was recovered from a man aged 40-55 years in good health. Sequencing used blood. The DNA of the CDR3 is TGTGCCAGTAGTCCCTTTCTGCAACGTTACGAGCAGTACTTC. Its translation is CASSPFLQRYEQYF.